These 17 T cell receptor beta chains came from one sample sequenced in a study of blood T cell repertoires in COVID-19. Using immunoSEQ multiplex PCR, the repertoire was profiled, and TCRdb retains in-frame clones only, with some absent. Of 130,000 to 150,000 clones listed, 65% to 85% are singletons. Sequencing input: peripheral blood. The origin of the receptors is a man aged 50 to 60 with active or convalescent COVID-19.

CDR3 DNA sequence: TGTGCCAGTACCTCCGGCCCCGGGACTAACTACGAGCAGTACTTC. This sequence encodes CASTSGPGTNYEQYF. This chain joins TRBV19 and TRBJ2-7, with 7 bases fitting TRBD2. There are 15 residues in the CDR3. Trimming removed 7 bases from V and 3 bases from J; junction bases left unmatched: 12. Looked up from germline, CDR1 is LNHDA and CDR2 is SQIVND (reference sequence).

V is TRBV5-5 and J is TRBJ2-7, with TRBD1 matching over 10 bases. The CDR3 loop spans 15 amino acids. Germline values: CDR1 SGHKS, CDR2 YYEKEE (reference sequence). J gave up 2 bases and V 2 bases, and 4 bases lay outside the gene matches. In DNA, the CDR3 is TGTGCCAGCAGCTTTAGAGGACAGGGGGCCTACGAGCAGTACTTC. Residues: CASSFRGQGAYEQYF.

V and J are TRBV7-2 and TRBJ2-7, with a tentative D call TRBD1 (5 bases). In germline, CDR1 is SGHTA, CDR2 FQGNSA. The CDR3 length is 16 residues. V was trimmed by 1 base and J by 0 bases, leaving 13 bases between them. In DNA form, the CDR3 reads TGTGCCAGCAGCTTAGTGATGGGCAGGGTCTCCTACGAGCAGTACTTC. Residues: CASSLVMGRVSYEQYF.

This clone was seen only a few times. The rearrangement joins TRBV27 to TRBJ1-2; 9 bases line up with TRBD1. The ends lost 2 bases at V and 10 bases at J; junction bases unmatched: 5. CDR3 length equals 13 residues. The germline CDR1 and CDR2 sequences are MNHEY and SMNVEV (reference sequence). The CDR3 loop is CASSLATGGFYTF. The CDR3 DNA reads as TGTGCCAGCAGTTTAGCAACAGGGGGCTTCTACACCTTC.

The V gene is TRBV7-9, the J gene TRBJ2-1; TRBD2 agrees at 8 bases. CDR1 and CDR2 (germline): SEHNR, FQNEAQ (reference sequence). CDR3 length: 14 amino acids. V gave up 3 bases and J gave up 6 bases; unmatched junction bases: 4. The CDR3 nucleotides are TGTGCCAGCAGCTTTAGCGGGAATTTCAATGAGCAGTTCTTC. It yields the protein CASSFSGNFNEQFF.

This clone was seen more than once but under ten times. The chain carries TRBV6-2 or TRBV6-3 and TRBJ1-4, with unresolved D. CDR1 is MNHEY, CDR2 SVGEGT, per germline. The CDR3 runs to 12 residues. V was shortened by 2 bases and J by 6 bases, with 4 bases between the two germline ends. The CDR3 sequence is CASSYPDEKLFF. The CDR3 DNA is TGTGCCAGCAGTTACCCGGATGAAAAACTGTTTTTT.

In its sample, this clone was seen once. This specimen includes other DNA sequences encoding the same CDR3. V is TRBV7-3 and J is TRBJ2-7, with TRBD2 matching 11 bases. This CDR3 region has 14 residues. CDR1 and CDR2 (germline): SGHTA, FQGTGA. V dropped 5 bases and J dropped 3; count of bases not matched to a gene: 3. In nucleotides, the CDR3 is TGTGCCAGCAGCCCAACTAGCGGGAGCTACGAGCAGTACTTC. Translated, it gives CASSPTSGSYEQYF.

CDR3 sequence (DNA): TGTGCCAGCAGCCAAAGCTTGACAGCTGGGGCCAACGTCCTGACTTTC. The encoded protein is CASSQSLTAGANVLTF. The chain uses TRBV4-2 and TRBJ2-6; D is perhaps TRBD1 (5 bases). In germline, CDR1 is LGHNA, CDR2 YNFKEQ. The V end lost 2 bases, the J end lost 2 bases, and 10 bases lay between the germline ends. This CDR3 comprises 16 residues.

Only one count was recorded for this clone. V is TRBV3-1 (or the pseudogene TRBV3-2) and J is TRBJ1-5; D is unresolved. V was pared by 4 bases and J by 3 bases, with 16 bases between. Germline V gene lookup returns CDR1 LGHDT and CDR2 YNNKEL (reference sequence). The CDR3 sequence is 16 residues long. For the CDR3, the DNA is TGTGCCAGCAGCCCTCTCCTAGGCAGCATCAATCAGCCCCAGCATTTT. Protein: CASSPLLGSINQPQHF.

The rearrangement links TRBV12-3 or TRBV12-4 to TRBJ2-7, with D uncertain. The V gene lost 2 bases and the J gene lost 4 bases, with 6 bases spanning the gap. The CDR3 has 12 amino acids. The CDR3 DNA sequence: TGTGCCAGCAGTTTACTAGGTTACGAGCAGTACTTC. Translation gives CASSLLGYEQYF.

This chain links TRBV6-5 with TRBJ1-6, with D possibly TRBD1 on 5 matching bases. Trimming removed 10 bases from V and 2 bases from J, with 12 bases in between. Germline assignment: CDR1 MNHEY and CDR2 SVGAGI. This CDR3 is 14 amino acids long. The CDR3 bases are TGTGCCACAACCAGGGCAGCCTATAATTCACCCCTCCACTTT. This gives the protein CATTRAAYNSPLHF.

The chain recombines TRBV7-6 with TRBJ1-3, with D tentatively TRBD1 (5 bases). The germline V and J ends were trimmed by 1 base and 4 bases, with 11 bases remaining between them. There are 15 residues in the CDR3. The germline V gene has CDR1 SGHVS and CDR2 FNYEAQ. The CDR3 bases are TGTGCCAGCAGCTTAGTAGCGGGGACCGGAAACACCATATATTTT. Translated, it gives CASSLVAGTGNTIYF.

This CDR3 reads CATSDRTANTEAFF. The CDR3 DNA reads as TGTGCCACCAGTGATAGGACAGCGAACACTGAAGCTTTCTTT. This chain links TRBV24-1 with TRBJ1-1, with a weak D call TRBD1 (6 bases). Germline assignment: CDR1 KGHDR and CDR2 SFDVKD. V lost 3 bases and J 1 base, leaving 8 bases between the germline ends. This CDR3 comprises 14 residues.

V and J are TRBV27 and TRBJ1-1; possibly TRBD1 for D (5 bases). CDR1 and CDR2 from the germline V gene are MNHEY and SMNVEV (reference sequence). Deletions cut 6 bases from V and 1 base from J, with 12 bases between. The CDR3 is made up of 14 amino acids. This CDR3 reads CASSPLDRNTEAFF. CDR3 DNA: TGTGCCAGCAGCCCTCTAGACAGGAACACTGAAGCTTTCTTT.

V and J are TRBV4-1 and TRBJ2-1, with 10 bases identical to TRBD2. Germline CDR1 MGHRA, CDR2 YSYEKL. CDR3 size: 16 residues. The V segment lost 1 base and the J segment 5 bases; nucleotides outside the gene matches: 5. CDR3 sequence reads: CASSQAGGLADNEQFF. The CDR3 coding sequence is TGCGCCAGCAGCCAAGCTGGAGGACTAGCGGACAATGAGCAGTTCTTC.

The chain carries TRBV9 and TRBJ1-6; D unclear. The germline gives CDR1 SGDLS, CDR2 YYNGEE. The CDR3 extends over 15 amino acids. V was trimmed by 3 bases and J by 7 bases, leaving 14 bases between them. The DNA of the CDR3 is TGTGCCAGCAGCGAGCGGGCCCGAGAGAATTCACCCCTCCACTTT. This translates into CASSERARENSPLHF.

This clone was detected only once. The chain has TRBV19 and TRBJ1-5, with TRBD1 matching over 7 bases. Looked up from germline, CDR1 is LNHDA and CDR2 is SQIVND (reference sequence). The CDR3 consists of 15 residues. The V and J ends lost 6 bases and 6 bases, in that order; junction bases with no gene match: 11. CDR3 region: CASRGPDRRSQPQHF. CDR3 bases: TGTGCCAGTAGAGGGCCGGACAGGAGGAGTCAGCCCCAGCATTTT. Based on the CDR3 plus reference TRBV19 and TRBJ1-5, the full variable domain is DGGITQSPKYLFRKEGQNVTLSCEQNLNHDAMYWYRQDPGQGLRLIYYSQIVNDFQKGDIAEGYSVSREKKESFPLTVTSAQKNPTAFYLCASRGPDRRSQPQHFGDGTRLSIL.